The source of this T cell receptor beta chain is a study of blood T cell repertoires in COVID-19. Across the study: Some COVID-19 samples were acute and others convalescent; all came from the United States, Italy and Spain. PBMCs, B-cell-depleted T cells, or T cells provided the cDNA or gDNA that made up the material.

Trimming took off 2 bases at V and 0 bases at J, with 4 bases between the two ends. Per the germline V gene, CDR1 is MGHRA and CDR2 is YSYEKL. CDR3 length: 14 amino acids. Per the original methods: For nucleated cells, counts were estimated from reference gene primer amplification. Using immunoSEQ multiplex PCR, the repertoire was profiled, and TCRdb retains in-frame clones only, with some absent. V and J calls and clone size are as listed in that table; D and trimming were resolved from the DNA. The sample has some 350,000 clones; about 90% are singletons. The rearrangement links TRBV4-1 to TRBJ1-4; D remains ambiguous. The sample was peripheral blood. This TCR was recovered from a woman in her late teens or twenties who had recovered from COVID-19. CDR3 sequence reads: CASSQRATNEKLFF. The DNA of the CDR3 is TGCGCCAGCAGCCAACGTGCAACTAATGAAAAACTGTTTTTT.